This T cell receptor beta chain was retrieved from a study of blood T cell repertoires in COVID-19. On the study more broadly: In each case, the material was cDNA or gDNA derived from T cells, B-cell-depleted T cells, or PBMCs.

Authors' methods: Using reference gene primer amplification, nucleated cell counts were estimated. Profiled with immunoSEQ multiplex PCR; TCRdb holds only in-frame clones, not every one. The DNA was the basis for D and trimming; V, J and clone size are from that table. This repertoire shows under 200,000 clones, 80% to 90% found once; its top ten account for 0.7% to 0.95%. This TCR was recovered from a woman in her seventies with acute or convalescent COVID-19. The sample comprised peripheral blood.

CDR3 amino acids: CASSRSGVTDTQYF. CDR3 bases: TGTGCCAGCAGCCGTAGCGGGGTCACAGATACGCAGTATTTT. This rearrangement joins TRBV7-2 to TRBJ2-3, with 8 bases that match TRBD2. The V gene end was trimmed by 5 bases and the J gene end by 2 bases; junction bases not matched to a gene: 3. Germline CDR1 reads SGHTA; CDR2 reads FQGNSA. CDR3 length equals 14 residues.